The 14 T cell receptor beta chains reported below all come from one sample, sequenced in a study of T cell responses to AZD1222 COVID-19 vaccine. The data were produced by immunoSEQ multiplex PCR, yet TCRdb's version contains in-frame clones alone and is incomplete. The data show around 140,000 clones, more than 85% seen once. The material was peripheral blood, obtained on day 0 of AZD1222 vaccination. These receptors all come from an adult in good health.

The chain employs TRBV30 and TRBJ2-3; D is uncertain. Germline CDR1 and CDR2: GTSNPN and SVGIG (reference sequence). V was trimmed by 0 bases and J by 7 bases, leaving 8 bases between them. The CDR3 spans 12 residues. The CDR3 reads CAWSVSAHTQYF. The CDR3 DNA is TGTGCCTGGAGTGTATCAGCACATACGCAGTATTTT. Together with reference TRBV30 and TRBJ2-3, the CDR3 gives the full variable domain: SQTIHQWPATLVQPVGSPLSLECTVEGTSNPNLYWYRQAAGRGLQLLFYSVGIGQISSEVPQNLSASRPQDRQFILSSKKLLLSDSGFYLCAWSVSAHTQYFGPGTRLTVL.

The chain is built from TRBV3-1 (or the pseudogene TRBV3-2) and TRBJ1-1; 8 bases fit TRBD1. CDR3 length: 13 residues. Germline CDR1 reads LGHDT; CDR2 reads YNNKEL (reference sequence). The trim removed 3 bases at V and 5 bases at J, leaving 2 bases unmatched. Written as DNA, the CDR3 is TGTGCCAGCAGCCACACAGGGGGGACTGAAGCTTTCTTT. It translates to CASSHTGGTEAFF.

The chain's CDR3 is CASSLYGLAEYNEQFF. The CDR3 bases are TGTGCCAGCAGCTTATACGGACTAGCGGAATACAATGAGCAGTTCTTC. This chain joins TRBV7-9 and TRBJ2-1; 10 nucleotides line up with TRBD2. The CDR3 is 16 residues long. The junction had 5 bases not matched to a gene; V was cut back by 2 bases and J by 4 bases. The germline V gene has CDR1 SEHNR and CDR2 FQNEAQ (reference sequence). The full variable domain, in which reference TRBV7-9 and TRBJ2-1 provide the parts outside the CDR3, is DTGVSQNPRHKITKRGQNVTFRCDPISEHNRLYWYRQTLGQGPEFLTYFQNEAQLEKSRLLSDRFSAERPKGSFSTLEIQRTEQGDSAMYLCASSLYGLAEYNEQFFGPGTRLTVL.

This chain connects TRBV18 to TRBJ1-4; possible D gene TRBD1, 6 bases. The CDR3 loop spans 14 amino acids. Trimming cost V 3 bases and J 8 bases, with 13 bases left between them. Germline V lookup: CDR1 KGHSH, CDR2 LQKENI. The CDR3 DNA reads as TGTGCCAGCTCACCCGGGGGACAATTGGAAAAACTGTTTTTT. The encoded protein is CASSPGGQLEKLFF. The full variable domain, in which reference TRBV18 and TRBJ1-4 provide the parts outside the CDR3, is NAGVMQNPRHLVRRRGQEARLRCSPMKGHSHVYWYRQLPEEGLKFMVYLQKENIIDESGMPKERFSAEFPKEGPSILRIQQVVRGDSAAYFCASSPGGQLEKLFFGSGTQLSVL.

The V gene is TRBV10-3, the J gene TRBJ1-2; D remains ambiguous. Germline V CDR1 and CDR2: ENHRY, SYGVKD. The CDR3 has 14 amino acids. V was trimmed by 1 base and J by 4 bases, leaving 10 bases between them. CDR3 sequence reads: CAISELRGSYGYTF. DNA of the CDR3: TGTGCCATCAGTGAGTTACGTGGCAGCTATGGCTACACCTTC.

The chain uses TRBV2 and TRBJ2-7; D is possibly TRBD2 (6 bases). The CDR3 spans 14 residues. Trimming removed 7 bases from V and 2 bases from J, with 15 bases in between. Germline lookup yields CDR1 SNHLY and CDR2 FYNNEI. The CDR3 region is CASKVVSGPYEQYF. The CDR3 DNA reads TGTGCCAGCAAAGTGGTTAGCGGACCCTACGAGCAGTACTTC.

V is TRBV5-1 and J is TRBJ1-2; unclear D gene. Deletions cut 4 bases from V and 4 bases from J, with 17 bases between. There are 15 residues in the CDR3. From germline, CDR1 is SGHRS and CDR2 YFSETQ. The CDR3 region has the DNA TGCGCCAGCAGCCCCACCCCGGGAGCCCTCTATGGCTACACCTTC. Translated: CASSPTPGALYGYTF.

The chain combines TRBV10-1 with TRBJ1-2, with D tentatively TRBD1 (6 bases). The V end was cut by 1 base, the J end by 4 bases, with 7 bases between. The CDR3 totals 13 residues. Germline values: CDR1 WNHNN, CDR2 SYGVQD (reference sequence). The CDR3 loop reads CASSELGGYGYTF. Here the CDR3 DNA reads TGCGCCAGCAGTGAGTTAGGGGGCTATGGCTACACCTTC.

This clone was seen a few times. The chain is built from TRBV27 and TRBJ2-2; D not resolved. Germline V lookup: CDR1 MNHEY, CDR2 SMNVEV (reference sequence). V lost 3 bases and J lost 6, with 11 bases in between. The CDR3 runs to 14 residues. CDR3 in amino acids: CASSFYPNSGELFF. In DNA form, the CDR3 reads TGTGCCAGCAGTTTCTATCCTAATTCCGGGGAGCTGTTTTTT.

The rearrangement joins TRBV10-1 to TRBJ2-1; the D is unclear. Between the trimmed V and J ends, which lost 3 bases and 0 bases, there was a span of 9 bases. Germline V gives CDR1 WNHNN, CDR2 SYGVQD (reference sequence). This CDR3 comprises 15 residues. The CDR3 here is CASSDCTGSYNEQFF. The CDR3 nucleotides are TGCGCCAGCAGTGACTGTACTGGCTCCTACAATGAGCAGTTCTTC.

The V and J genes are TRBV7-2 and TRBJ1-6, with 8 bases aligning to TRBD1. The length of the CDR3 is 14 residues. The J segment lost 9 bases and the V segment lost 3 bases, leaving 4 bases of the junction unmatched. Germline CDR1 reads SGHTA; CDR2 reads FQGNSA. The CDR3 bases are TGTGCCAGCAGCTTGGTCAGGGGGCCTTCACCCCTCCACTTT. This codes for CASSLVRGPSPLHF.

This chain links TRBV7-8 with TRBJ2-5, with 8 nucleotides matching TRBD2. The CDR3 is 17 amino acids. Germline CDR1 reads SGHVS; CDR2 reads FQNEAQ. With 1 base clipped from V and 1 base from J, the junction kept 8 bases outside the gene matches. CDR3 residues: CASSLDPAGVPQETQYF. CDR3 nucleotides: TGTGCCAGCAGCTTAGATCCAGCGGGAGTCCCCCAAGAGACCCAGTACTTC.

The chain has TRBV9 and TRBJ2-1; no clear D. The ends were cut back, 0 bases at V and 0 bases at J, with 4 bases in the middle. The CDR3 loop spans 14 amino acids. Per the germline V gene, CDR1 is SGDLS and CDR2 is YYNGEE. For the CDR3, the DNA is TGTGCCAGCAGCGTAGTTAGCTCCTACAATGAGCAGTTCTTC. It encodes CASSVVSSYNEQFF.

This chain links TRBV10-1 with TRBJ1-3; D is ambiguous. The germline V and J ends were trimmed by 0 bases and 0 bases, with 9 bases remaining between them. Germline CDR1 is WNHNN and CDR2 is SYGVQD (reference sequence). The CDR3 is 16 residues long. The DNA for the CDR3 is TGCGCCAGCAGTGAGTCACCGTCAATCTCTGGAAACACCATATATTTT. As protein: CASSESPSISGNTIYF.